These 13 T cell receptor beta chains share one sample of origin, sequenced in a study of blood T cells in healthy people across ages (dated by TCRdb to the mid-2010s). The library was built by means of 5' RACE. TCRdb lists the instrument as Illumina HiSeq 2500. A second about 7 to 12 cycle PCR used a sample-barcoded 5' primer and a J-beta primer mix. Starting from the raw public reads, TCRdb applied fastp trimming at Q25, assembled clones with MiXCR and retained in-frame beta chains. Rows with a matching CDR3 protein are joined into one entry that keeps the most common DNA and genes. Present in this sample are about 2 million distinct CDR3 sequences, about 50% of which were seen just once. The top ten hold 2% to 2.5% of the sample. The sample consisted of blood. The receptors originated from a woman in her forties in good health.

This rearrangement joins TRBV6-2 or TRBV6-3 to TRBJ2-1; a weak D match, TRBD2 (5 bases). Trimming stripped 6 bases from V and 4 bases from J, with 16 bases between. The germline gives CDR1 MNHEY, CDR2 SVGEGT. The CDR3 is made up of 15 amino acids. The CDR3 nucleotides read TGTGCCAGCAGCCCTGTGGACTCAGCATACAATGAGCAGTTCTTC. This translates into CASSPVDSAYNEQFF.

V usage is TRBV28 and J usage is TRBJ1-2, with 7 nucleotides matching TRBD1. V shed 3 bases, J shed 8 bases, and the junction held 15 bases outside the gene matches. The CDR3 has 16 amino acids. The germline CDR1 and CDR2 sequences are MDHEN and SYDVKM. The CDR3 is CASSFWDSGKEGGYTF. The CDR3 nucleotides read TGTGCCAGCAGTTTCTGGGACAGCGGCAAAGAGGGGGGCTACACCTTC.

This clonotype was observed a few times. The rearrangement links TRBV5-1 to TRBJ2-4; D is unclear. V was shortened by 5 bases and J by 0 bases, with 9 bases between the two germline ends. Germline V CDR1 and CDR2: SGHRS, YFSETQ. CDR3 length: 14 residues. The CDR3 coding sequence is TGCGCCAGCAGACCAGTCCTAGCCAAAAACATTCAGTACTTC. This gives the protein CASRPVLAKNIQYF.

The rearrangement joins TRBV5-1 to TRBJ1-2; no firm D call. The V end lost 1 base, the J end lost 4 bases, and 11 bases lay between the germline ends. The V gene's germline CDR1 is SGHRS and CDR2 YFSETQ. The CDR3 has 14 residues. As DNA, the CDR3 is TGCGCCAGCAGCTTGCCGGGTGATGGCTATGGCTACACCTTC. Protein sequence: CASSLPGDGYGYTF.

This clonotype occurred a few times. This chain joins TRBV29-1 and TRBJ1-1; 7 nucleotides align to TRBD1. The germline gives CDR1 SQVTM, CDR2 ANQGSEA. The CDR3 is 15 amino acids. Trimming took 6 bases from V and 1 from J; bases not matched to a gene: 11. The CDR3: CSVTGTESRNTEAFF. CDR3 sequence (DNA): TGCAGCGTCACCGGGACAGAAAGCCGGAACACTGAAGCTTTCTTT.

The rearrangement links TRBV3-1 to TRBJ2-4, with 8 nucleotides matching TRBD2. CDR3 length: 18 amino acids. The J segment lost 4 bases and the V segment lost 0 bases, leaving 11 bases of the junction unmatched. Germline V lookup: CDR1 LGHDT, CDR2 YNNKEL (reference sequence). DNA of the CDR3: TGTGCCAGCAGCCAAGATCCTGCTCCGGGACTAGAAAAAAACATTCAGTACTTC. Translated: CASSQDPAPGLEKNIQYF.

This clonotype was found a few times. The chain uses TRBV20-1 and TRBJ2-5; possible D gene TRBD1, 5 bases. Per the germline V gene, CDR1 is DFQATT and CDR2 is SNEGSKA (reference sequence). The V end was cut by 3 bases, the J end by 3 bases, with 14 bases between. This CDR3 is 14 amino acids long. This chain's CDR3 is CSASGPGSEETQYF. The CDR3 bases are TGCAGTGCTAGTGGTCCAGGGTCCGAAGAGACCCAGTACTTC.

A word on this clonotype: A far larger clone is only one base removed, so a read error is likely. CDR3 amino acids: CASSHNTDTQYF. The CDR3 bases are TGTGCCAGCAGCCACAACACAGATACGCAGTATTTT. This chain connects TRBV14 to TRBJ2-3; D call uncertain. Germline V lookup: CDR1 SGHDN, CDR2 FVKESK. The CDR3 extends over 12 amino acids. Trimming removed 3 bases from V and 2 bases from J, with 3 bases in between.

The gene calls are TRBV7-2 and TRBJ1-2; no firm D call. Germline V gene lookup returns CDR1 SGHTA and CDR2 FQGNSA. There are 14 residues in the CDR3. V was pared by 0 bases and J by 4 bases, with 9 bases between. CDR3 sequence reads: CASSLARKSYGYTF. CDR3 DNA: TGTGCCAGCAGCTTAGCGAGGAAGAGCTATGGCTACACCTTC. Full variable domain (rest looked up from reference TRBV7-2 and TRBJ1-2): GAGVSQSPSNKVTEKGKDVELRCDPISGHTALYWYRQSLGQGLEFLIYFQGNSAPDKSGLPSDRFSAERTGGSVSTLTIQRTQQEDSAVYLCASSLARKSYGYTFGSGTRLTVV.

The chain recombines TRBV27 with TRBJ2-1; the D gene is possibly TRBD1 (6 bases). V lost 8 bases, J lost 6 bases, and 23 bases lay in between. CDR3 length equals 16 residues. CDR1 and CDR2 (germline): MNHEY, SMNVEV (reference sequence). For the CDR3, the DNA is TGTGCCAGCGGTGAGGTATTGGTGGACAGCGGCAATGAGCAGTTCTTC. It specifies CASGEVLVDSGNEQFF.

This chain joins TRBV20-1 and TRBJ2-7; 8 nucleotides line up with TRBD1. The V segment lost 6 bases and the J segment 7 bases; nucleotides outside the gene matches: 14. This CDR3 has 14 amino acids. Germline V gene sequence: CDR1 DFQATT, CDR2 SNEGSKA (reference sequence). CDR3 loop: CSAIDRGPSGEQYF. In nucleotides, the CDR3 is TGCAGTGCCATAGACAGGGGCCCTTCGGGAGAGCAGTACTTC.

This chain uses TRBV15 with TRBJ2-7, with D hard to call. V lost 4 bases to trimming and J lost 3 bases, with 13 bases between them. The CDR3 extends over 14 amino acids. Looked up from germline, CDR1 is LNHNV and CDR2 is YYDKDF (reference sequence). Here the CDR3 reads CATSKDPAYYEQYF. Here the CDR3 DNA reads TGTGCCACCAGCAAAGATCCCGCCTACTACGAGCAGTACTTC.

Concerning this clonotype itself: It may be a read error: a sequence one base away is much more abundant. This sequence joins TRBV20-1 and TRBJ2-5; TRBD1 matches at 8 bases. Looked up from germline, CDR1 is DFQATT and CDR2 is SNEGSKA (reference sequence). There are 11 residues in the CDR3. V dropped 6 bases and J dropped 11; count of bases not matched to a gene: 8. The DNA of the CDR3 is TGCAGTGCGGACAGGGTAAATGAGCAGTACTTC. Translation: CSADRVNEQYF.